The clone carrying this T cell receptor beta chain has more than one count but fewer than ten. J was trimmed by 3 bases and V by 0 bases; bases with no gene match: 3. The CDR3 runs 15 residues. Germline V CDR1 and CDR2: SGHNT, YYREEE (reference sequence). Sequencing used immunoSEQ multiplex PCR; TCRdb keeps in-frame clones, though not all of them. The repertoire has tens of thousands of clones, roughly 80% of them found once; the top ten carry about 2.5%. This sample is part of a study of T cell clones after liver transplantation. The chain employs TRBV5-4 and TRBJ2-7, with 10 bases lining up with TRBD2. The sequence was collected from a human patient who received a liver transplant. Some of the T cells may derive from the graft donor. Sequences were derived from CD4+ T cells from blood, sampled at the 22-month timepoint. As DNA, the CDR3 is TGTGCCAGCAGCTTGGCTAGCGGGAGCCACTACGAGCAGTACTTC. Translated: CASSLASGSHYEQYF. Full variable domain (rest looked up from reference TRBV5-4 and TRBJ2-7): ETGVTQSPTHLIKTRGQQVTLRCSSQSGHNTVSWYQQALGQGPQFIFQYYREEENGRGNFPPRFSGLQFPNYSSELNVNALELDDSALYLCASSLASGSHYEQYFGPGTRLTVT.